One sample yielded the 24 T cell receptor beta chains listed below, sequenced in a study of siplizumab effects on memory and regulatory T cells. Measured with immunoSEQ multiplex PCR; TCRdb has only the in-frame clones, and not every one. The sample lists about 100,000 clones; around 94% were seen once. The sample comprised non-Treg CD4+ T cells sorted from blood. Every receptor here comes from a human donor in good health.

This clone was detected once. The CDR3 loop reads CASRTSGGRRTEAFF. The CDR3 bases are TGTGCCAGCAGAACGAGCGGGGGGCGCCGGACTGAAGCTTTCTTT. The V call is TRBV5-6, the J call TRBJ1-1; D might be TRBD1 (6 bases). CDR1 is SGHDT and CDR2 is YYEEEE in the germline V gene. The CDR3 extends over 15 amino acids. Trimming shortened V by 5 bases and J by 5 bases, and 19 bases separated the two germline ends.

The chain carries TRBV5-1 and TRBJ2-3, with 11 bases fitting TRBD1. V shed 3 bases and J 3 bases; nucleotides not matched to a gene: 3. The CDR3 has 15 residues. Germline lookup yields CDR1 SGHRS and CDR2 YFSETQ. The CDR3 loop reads CASSWGQGGTDTQYF. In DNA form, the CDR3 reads TGCGCCAGCAGCTGGGGACAGGGGGGGACAGATACGCAGTATTTT.

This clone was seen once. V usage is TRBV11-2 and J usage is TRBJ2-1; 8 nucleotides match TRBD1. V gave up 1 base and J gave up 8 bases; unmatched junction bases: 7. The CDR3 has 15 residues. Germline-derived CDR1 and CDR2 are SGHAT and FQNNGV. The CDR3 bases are TGTGCCAGCAGCTTAGGGGACAGGCGATGGGATGAGCAGTTCTTC. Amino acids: CASSLGDRRWDEQFF.

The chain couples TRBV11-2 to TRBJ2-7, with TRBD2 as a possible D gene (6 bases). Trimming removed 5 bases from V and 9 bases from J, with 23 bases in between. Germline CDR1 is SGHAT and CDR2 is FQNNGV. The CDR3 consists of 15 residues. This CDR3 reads CASSLSHPWGGSQYF. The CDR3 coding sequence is TGTGCCAGCAGCCTATCCCATCCGTGGGGAGGCTCGCAGTACTTC.

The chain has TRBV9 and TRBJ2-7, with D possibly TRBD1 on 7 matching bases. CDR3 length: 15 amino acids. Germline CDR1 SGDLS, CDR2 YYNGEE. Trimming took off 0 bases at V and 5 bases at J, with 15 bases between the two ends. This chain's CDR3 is CASSVAHRGGDEQYF. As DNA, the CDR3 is TGTGCCAGCAGCGTAGCTCACAGGGGAGGCGACGAGCAGTACTTC.

The CDR3 DNA sequence: TGTGCCAGCTCACCAGGGACTAGGTCCGGGGAGACCCAGTACTTC. Protein sequence: CASSPGTRSGETQYF. This chain connects TRBV18 to TRBJ2-5; TRBD2 matches at 8 bases. The germline V gene has CDR1 KGHSH and CDR2 LQKENI. The CDR3 loop spans 15 amino acids. V trimming: 2 bases; J trimming: 5 bases; junction bases outside the gene matches: 7.

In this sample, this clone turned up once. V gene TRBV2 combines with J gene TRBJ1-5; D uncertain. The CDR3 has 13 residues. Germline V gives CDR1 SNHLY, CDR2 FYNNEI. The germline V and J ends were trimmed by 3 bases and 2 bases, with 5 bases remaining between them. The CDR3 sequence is CASSDGRNQPQHF. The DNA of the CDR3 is TGTGCCAGCAGTGACGGACGCAATCAGCCCCAGCATTTT.

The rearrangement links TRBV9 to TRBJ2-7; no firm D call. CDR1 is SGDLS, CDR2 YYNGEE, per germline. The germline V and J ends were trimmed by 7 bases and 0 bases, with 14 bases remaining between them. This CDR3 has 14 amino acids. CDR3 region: CASGRQAHSYEQYF. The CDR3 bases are TGTGCCAGCGGACGGCAGGCCCACTCCTACGAGCAGTACTTC.

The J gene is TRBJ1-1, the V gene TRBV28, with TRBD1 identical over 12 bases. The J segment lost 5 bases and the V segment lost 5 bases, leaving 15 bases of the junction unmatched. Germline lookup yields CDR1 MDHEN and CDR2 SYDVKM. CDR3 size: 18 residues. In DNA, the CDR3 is TGTGCCAGCAGTCCTCTACCTGGGACAGGGGGCGCTAGAACTGAAGCTTTCTTT. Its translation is CASSPLPGTGGARTEAFF.

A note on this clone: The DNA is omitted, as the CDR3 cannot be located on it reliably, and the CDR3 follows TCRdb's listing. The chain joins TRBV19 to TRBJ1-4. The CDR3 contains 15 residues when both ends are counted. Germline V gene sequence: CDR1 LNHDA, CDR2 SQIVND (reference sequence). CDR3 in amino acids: CASSSGGATNEKLFF.

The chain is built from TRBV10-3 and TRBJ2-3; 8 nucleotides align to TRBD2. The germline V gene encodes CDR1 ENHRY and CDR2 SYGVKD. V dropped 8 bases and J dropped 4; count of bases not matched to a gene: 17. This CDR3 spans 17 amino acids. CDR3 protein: CAIRRREVLFGPDTQYF. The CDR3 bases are TGTGCCATCCGCCGGCGGGAGGTGTTATTCGGGCCAGATACGCAGTATTTT.

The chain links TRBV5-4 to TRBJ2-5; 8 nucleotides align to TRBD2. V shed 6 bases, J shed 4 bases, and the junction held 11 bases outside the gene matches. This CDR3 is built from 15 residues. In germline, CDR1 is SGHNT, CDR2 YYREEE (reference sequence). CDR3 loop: CASMTPRAGGETQYF. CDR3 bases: TGTGCCAGCATGACCCCCCGCGCGGGAGGAGAGACCCAGTACTTC.

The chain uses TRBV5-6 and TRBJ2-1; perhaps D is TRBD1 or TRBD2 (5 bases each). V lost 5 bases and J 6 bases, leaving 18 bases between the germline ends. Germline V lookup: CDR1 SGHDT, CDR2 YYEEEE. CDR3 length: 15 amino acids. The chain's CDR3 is CASRIRDRLINEQFF. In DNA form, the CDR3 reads TGTGCCAGCAGAATCCGGGACCGACTGATCAATGAGCAGTTCTTC. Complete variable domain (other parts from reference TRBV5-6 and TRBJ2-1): DAGVTQSPTHLIKTRGQQVTLRCSPKSGHDTVSWYQQALGQGPQFIFQYYEEEERQRGNFPDRFSGHQFPNYSSELNVNALLLGDSALYLCASRIRDRLINEQFFGPGTRLTVL.

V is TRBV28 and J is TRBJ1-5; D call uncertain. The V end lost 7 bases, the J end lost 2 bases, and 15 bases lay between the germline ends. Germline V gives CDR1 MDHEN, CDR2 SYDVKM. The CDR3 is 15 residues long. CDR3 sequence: CASNSGSTGNQPQHF. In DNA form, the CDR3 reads TGTGCCAGCAATTCCGGATCAACCGGCAATCAGCCCCAGCATTTT.

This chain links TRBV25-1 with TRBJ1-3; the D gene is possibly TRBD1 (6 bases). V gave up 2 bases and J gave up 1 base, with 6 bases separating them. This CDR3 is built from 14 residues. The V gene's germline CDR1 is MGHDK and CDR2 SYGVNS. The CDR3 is CASSETGSGNTIYF. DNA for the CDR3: TGTGCCAGCAGTGAAACAGGGTCTGGAAACACCATATATTTT.

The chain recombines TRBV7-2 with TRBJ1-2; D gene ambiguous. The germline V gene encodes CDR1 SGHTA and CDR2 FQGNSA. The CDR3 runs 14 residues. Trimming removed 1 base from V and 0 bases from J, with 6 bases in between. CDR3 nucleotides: TGTGCCAGCAGCTTAGACGGAGCTAACTATGGCTACACCTTC. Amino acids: CASSLDGANYGYTF.

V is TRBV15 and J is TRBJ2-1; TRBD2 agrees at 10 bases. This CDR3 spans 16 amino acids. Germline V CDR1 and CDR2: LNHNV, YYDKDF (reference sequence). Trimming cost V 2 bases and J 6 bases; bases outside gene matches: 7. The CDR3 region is CATSRLTSGTVNEQFF. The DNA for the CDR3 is TGTGCCACCAGCAGATTAACTAGCGGGACTGTCAATGAGCAGTTCTTC.

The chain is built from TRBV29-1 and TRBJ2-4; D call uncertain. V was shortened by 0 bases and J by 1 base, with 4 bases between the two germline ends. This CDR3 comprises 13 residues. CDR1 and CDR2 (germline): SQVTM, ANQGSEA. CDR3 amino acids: CSVEDMAKNIQYF. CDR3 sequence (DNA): TGCAGCGTTGAAGATATGGCCAAAAACATTCAGTACTTC.

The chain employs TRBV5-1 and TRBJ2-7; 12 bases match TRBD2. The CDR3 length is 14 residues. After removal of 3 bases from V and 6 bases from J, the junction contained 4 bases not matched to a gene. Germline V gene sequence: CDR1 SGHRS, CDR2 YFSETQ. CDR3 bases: TGCGCCAGCAGCTCCGGACTAGCGGGAACCGAGCAGTACTTC. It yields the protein CASSSGLAGTEQYF.

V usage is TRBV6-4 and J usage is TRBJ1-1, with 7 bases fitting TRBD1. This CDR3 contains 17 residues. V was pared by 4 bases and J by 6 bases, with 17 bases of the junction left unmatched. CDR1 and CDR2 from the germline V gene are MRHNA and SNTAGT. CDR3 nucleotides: TGTGCCAGCAGTGCACCGACAGGGATAAGCCCGGGGGCTGAAGCTTTCTTT. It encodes CASSAPTGISPGAEAFF.

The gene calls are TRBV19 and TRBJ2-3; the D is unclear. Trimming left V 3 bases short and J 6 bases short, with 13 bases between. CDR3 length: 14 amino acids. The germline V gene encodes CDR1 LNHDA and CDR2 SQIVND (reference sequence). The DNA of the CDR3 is TGTGCCAGTAGTATCTATGGATCTGAGGATACGCAGTATTTT. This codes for CASSIYGSEDTQYF.

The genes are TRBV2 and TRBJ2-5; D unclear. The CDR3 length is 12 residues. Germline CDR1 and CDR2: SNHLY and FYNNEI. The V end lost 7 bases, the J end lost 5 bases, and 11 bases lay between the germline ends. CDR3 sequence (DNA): TGTGCCAGCATCCCTCAGTCTGAGACCCAGTACTTC. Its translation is CASIPQSETQYF. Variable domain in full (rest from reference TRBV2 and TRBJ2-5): EPEVTQTPSHQVTQMGQEVILRCVPISNHLYFYWYRQILGQKVEFLVSFYNNEISEKSEIFDDQFSVERPDGSNFTLKIRSTKLEDSAMYFCASIPQSETQYFGPGTRLLVL.

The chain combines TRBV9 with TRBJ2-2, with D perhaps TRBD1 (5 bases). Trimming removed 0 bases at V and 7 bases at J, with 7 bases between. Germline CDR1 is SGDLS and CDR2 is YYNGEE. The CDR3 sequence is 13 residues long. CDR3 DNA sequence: TGTGCCAGCAGCGTAGTAGGGGACGGGGAGCTGTTTTTT. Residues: CASSVVGDGELFF.

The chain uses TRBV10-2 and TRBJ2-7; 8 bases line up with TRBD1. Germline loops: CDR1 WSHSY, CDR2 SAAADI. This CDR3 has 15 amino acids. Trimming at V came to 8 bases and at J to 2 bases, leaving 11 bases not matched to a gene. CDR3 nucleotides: TGCGCCAGCGCTTTACCGGGACAGGTTACCTACGAGCAGTACTTC. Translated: CASALPGQVTYEQYF.